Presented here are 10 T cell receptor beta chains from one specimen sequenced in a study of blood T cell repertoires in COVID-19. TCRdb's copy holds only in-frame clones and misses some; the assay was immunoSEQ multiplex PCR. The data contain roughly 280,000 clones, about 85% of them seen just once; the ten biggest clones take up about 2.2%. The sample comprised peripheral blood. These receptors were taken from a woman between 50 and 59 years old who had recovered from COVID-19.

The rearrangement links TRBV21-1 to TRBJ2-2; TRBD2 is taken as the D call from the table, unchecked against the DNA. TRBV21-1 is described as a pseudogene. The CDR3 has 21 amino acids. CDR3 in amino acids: CASSKETTSGRLPYRSGELFF. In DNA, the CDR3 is TGTGCCAGCAGCAAAGAAACAACTAGCGGAAGATTACCGTACCGCTCCGGGGAGCTGTTTTTT.

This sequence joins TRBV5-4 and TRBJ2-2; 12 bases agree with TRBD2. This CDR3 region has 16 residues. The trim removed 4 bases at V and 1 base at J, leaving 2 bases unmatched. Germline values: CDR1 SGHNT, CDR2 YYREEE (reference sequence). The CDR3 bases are TGTGCCAGCAGCCCGGGACTAGCGGGGAACACCGGGGAGCTGTTTTTT. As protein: CASSPGLAGNTGELFF.

CDR3 sequence reads: CASSWTSGRTNEQFF. The CDR3, as DNA: TGTGCCAGTAGTTGGACTAGCGGGAGAACAAATGAGCAGTTCTTC. This chain uses TRBV19 with TRBJ2-1, with 13 bases aligning to TRBD2. With V trimmed by 5 bases and J by 7 bases, 5 bases remained unmatched. This CDR3 spans 15 amino acids. Germline CDR1 reads LNHDA; CDR2 reads SQIVND (reference sequence).

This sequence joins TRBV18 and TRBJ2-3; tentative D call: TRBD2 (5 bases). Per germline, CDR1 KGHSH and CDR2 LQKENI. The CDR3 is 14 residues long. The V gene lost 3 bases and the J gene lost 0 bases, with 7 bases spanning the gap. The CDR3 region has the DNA TGTGCCAGCTCACCCGGGAAAAGCACAGATACGCAGTATTTT. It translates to CASSPGKSTDTQYF.

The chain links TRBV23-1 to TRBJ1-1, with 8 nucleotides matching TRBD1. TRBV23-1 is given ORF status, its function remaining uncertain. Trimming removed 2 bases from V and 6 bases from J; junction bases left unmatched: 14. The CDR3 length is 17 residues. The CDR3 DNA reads TGCGCCAGCAGTCAAGGAGGACAACAGGGGGTTTGGTCTGAAGCTTTCTTT. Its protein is CASSQGGQQGVWSEAFF.

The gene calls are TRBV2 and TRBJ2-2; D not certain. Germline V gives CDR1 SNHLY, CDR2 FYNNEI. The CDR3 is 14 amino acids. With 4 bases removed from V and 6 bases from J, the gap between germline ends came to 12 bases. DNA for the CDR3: TGTGCCAGCAGTGGTCAAGCCGGTTCCGGGGAGCTGTTTTTT. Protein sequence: CASSGQAGSGELFF.

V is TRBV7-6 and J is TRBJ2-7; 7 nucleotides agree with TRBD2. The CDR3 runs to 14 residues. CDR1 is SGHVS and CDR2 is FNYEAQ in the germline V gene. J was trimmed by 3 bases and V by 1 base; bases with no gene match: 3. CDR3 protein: CASSLESGDYEQYF. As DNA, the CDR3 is TGTGCCAGCAGCTTAGAAAGCGGGGACTACGAGCAGTACTTC. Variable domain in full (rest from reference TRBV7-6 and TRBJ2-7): GAGVSQSPRYKVTKRGQDVALRCDPISGHVSLYWYRQALGQGPEFLTYFNYEAQQDKSGLPNDRFSAERPEGSISTLTIQRTEQRDSAMYRCASSLESGDYEQYFGPGTRLTVT.

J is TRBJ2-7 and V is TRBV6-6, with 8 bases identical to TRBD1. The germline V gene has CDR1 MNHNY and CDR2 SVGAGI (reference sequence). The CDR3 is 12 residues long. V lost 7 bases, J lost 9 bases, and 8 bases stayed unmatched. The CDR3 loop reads CASTKGQGPQYF. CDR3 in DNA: TGTGCCAGCACAAAAGGACAGGGACCGCAGTACTTC.

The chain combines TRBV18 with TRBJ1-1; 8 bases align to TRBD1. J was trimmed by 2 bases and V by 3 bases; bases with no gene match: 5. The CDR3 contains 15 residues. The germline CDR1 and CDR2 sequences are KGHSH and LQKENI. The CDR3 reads CASSPWTGKNTEAFF. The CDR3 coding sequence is TGTGCCAGCTCACCCTGGACAGGGAAAAACACTGAAGCTTTCTTT.

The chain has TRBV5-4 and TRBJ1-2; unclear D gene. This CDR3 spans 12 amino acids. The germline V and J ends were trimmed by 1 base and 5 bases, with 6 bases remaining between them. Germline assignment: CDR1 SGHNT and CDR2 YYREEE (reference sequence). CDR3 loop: CASSLTNYGYTF. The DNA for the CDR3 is TGTGCCAGCAGCTTGACAAATTATGGCTACACCTTC.